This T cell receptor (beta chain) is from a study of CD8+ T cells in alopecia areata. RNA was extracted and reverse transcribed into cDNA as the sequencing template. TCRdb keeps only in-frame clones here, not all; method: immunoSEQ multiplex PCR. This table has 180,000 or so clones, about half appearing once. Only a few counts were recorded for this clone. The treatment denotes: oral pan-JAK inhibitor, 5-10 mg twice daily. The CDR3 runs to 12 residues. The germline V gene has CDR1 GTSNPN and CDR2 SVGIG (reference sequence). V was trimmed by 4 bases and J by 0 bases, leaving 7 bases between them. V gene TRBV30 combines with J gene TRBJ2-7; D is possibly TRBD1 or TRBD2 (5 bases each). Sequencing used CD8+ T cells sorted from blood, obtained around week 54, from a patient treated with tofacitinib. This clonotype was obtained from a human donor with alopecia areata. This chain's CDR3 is CAWNGGSYEQYF. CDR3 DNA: TGTGCCTGGAATGGGGGCTCCTACGAGCAGTACTTC.